These 15 T cell receptor beta chains came from one sample sequenced in a study of T cell changes during pregnancy in multiple sclerosis. Only in-frame clones appear in the TCRdb table, and some are missing; sequencing was by immunoSEQ multiplex PCR. The data show roughly 38,000 clones, under 95% seen once. The source was CD4+ T cells from peripheral blood mononuclear cells, collected in the second trimester of pregnancy. All receptors come from a female donor in good health, enrolled as a control in a pregnancy study.

This chain links TRBV20-1 with TRBJ1-5; D is unclear. Germline V lookup: CDR1 DFQATT, CDR2 SNEGSKA (reference sequence). This CDR3 has 11 amino acids. Trimming took off 6 bases at V and 6 bases at J, with 9 bases between the two ends. CDR3 amino acids: CSASRGQPQHF. The CDR3 DNA reads as TGCAGTGCCAGCCGGGGTCAGCCCCAGCATTTT.

This chain connects TRBV6-6 to TRBJ2-7, with TRBD1 matching over 7 bases. The V and J ends lost 5 bases and 5 bases, in that order; junction bases with no gene match: 9. The CDR3 spans 14 residues. Per germline, CDR1 MNHNY and CDR2 SVGAGI (reference sequence). In nucleotides, the CDR3 is TGTGCCAGCAGTCCCTCGACAGGGTCCCACGAGCAGTACTTC. It specifies CASSPSTGSHEQYF.

The V gene is TRBV11-1, the J gene TRBJ2-1; maybe TRBD1 (8 bases). The CDR3 is 13 residues long. Trimming removed 5 bases from V and 12 bases from J, with 17 bases in between. The germline V gene has CDR1 SGHAT and CDR2 FQDESV (reference sequence). The CDR3 DNA reads TGTGCCAGCAGCACCCAACAGGGGGGGAGGCAGTTCTTC. Translation gives CASSTQQGGRQFF.

This clone was seen a single time. This rearrangement joins TRBV25-1 to TRBJ2-2, with D maybe TRBD1 (6 bases). The germline V and J ends were trimmed by 9 bases and 4 bases, with 15 bases remaining between them. This CDR3 has 14 residues. Germline CDR1 MGHDK, CDR2 SYGVNS. Here the CDR3 DNA reads TGTGCCAGTTCGACAGAGGGGGTCACCGGGGAGCTGTTTTTT. Protein product: CASSTEGVTGELFF.

This chain links TRBV30 with TRBJ1-4, with 10 positions matching TRBD1. CDR1 is GTSNPN, CDR2 SVGIG, per germline (reference sequence). The trim removed 0 bases at V and 8 bases at J, leaving 6 bases unmatched. CDR3 length: 15 residues. The CDR3 DNA follows: TGTGCCTGGAGTGTACCTGGACAGGGGGGGGAAAAACTGTTTTTT. Translating gives CAWSVPGQGGEKLFF. The whole variable domain, remainder taken from reference TRBV30 and TRBJ1-4, is SQTIHQWPATLVQPVGSPLSLECTVEGTSNPNLYWYRQAAGRGLQLLFYSVGIGQISSEVPQNLSASRPQDRQFILSSKKLLLSDSGFYLCAWSVPGQGGEKLFFGSGTQLSVL.

V and J are TRBV11-2 and TRBJ2-5; 9 positions match TRBD1. Germline CDR1 is SGHAT and CDR2 is FQNNGV. After removal of 5 bases from V and 0 bases from J, the junction contained 4 bases not matched to a gene. CDR3 size: 15 residues. The CDR3 bases are TGTGCCAGCAGCATGGGACAGGGTTACCAAGAGACCCAGTACTTC. This codes for CASSMGQGYQETQYF. The full variable domain, rest sourced from reference TRBV11-2 and TRBJ2-5, is EAGVAQSPRYKIIEKRQSVAFWCNPISGHATLYWYQQILGQGPKLLIQFQNNGVVDDSQLPKDRFSAERLKGVDSTLKIQPAKLEDSAVYLCASSMGQGYQETQYFGPGTRLLVL.

The genes are TRBV18 and TRBJ2-7; no reliable D call. The V end lost 2 bases, the J end lost 5 bases, and 7 bases lay between the germline ends. The V gene's germline CDR1 is KGHSH and CDR2 LQKENI. The CDR3 covers 12 residues. CDR3 in DNA: TGTGCCAGCTCACCATTTTCCAACGAGCAGTACTTC. Its protein is CASSPFSNEQYF.

A word on this clone: One end of the junction is discordant with germline, which a read error may explain. The chain employs TRBV7-7 and TRBJ2-5; 8 bases are shared with TRBD1. This CDR3 has 15 amino acids. Germline values: CDR1 SSHAT, CDR2 FNYEAQ (reference sequence). CDR3: CASSIYRGSQETQYF. The DNA for the CDR3 is TGTGCTAGCAGCATTTACAGGGGGAGCCAAGAGACCCAGTACTTC.

The J gene is TRBJ2-7, the V gene TRBV7-2; D gene unclear. CDR3 size: 14 residues. The ends were cut back, 2 bases at V and 0 bases at J, with 8 bases in the middle. Looked up from germline, CDR1 is SGHTA and CDR2 is FQGNSA. CDR3 coding DNA: TGTGCCAGCAGCTTACCTCCTTTCTCCTACGAGCAGTACTTC. This encodes CASSLPPFSYEQYF.

Written as DNA, the CDR3 is TGTGCCAGCAGTTTCGGGGGGAACACCGGGGAGCTGTTTTTT. Residues: CASSFGGNTGELFF. V usage is TRBV7-2 and J usage is TRBJ2-2, with a weak D call TRBD2 (6 bases). Trimming removed 6 bases at V and 1 base at J, with 9 bases between. The length of the CDR3 is 14 residues. Germline CDR1 is SGHTA and CDR2 is FQGNSA.

The V call is TRBV7-3, the J call TRBJ2-2, with 8 bases lining up with TRBD2. The CDR3 consists of 15 residues. The germline CDR1 and CDR2 sequences are SGHTA and FQGTGA. Trimming took 4 bases from V and 7 from J; bases not matched to a gene: 8. As DNA, the CDR3 is TGTGCCAGCAGCTCAGGGACTAGTGGTATCGGGGAGCTGTTTTTT. This sequence encodes CASSSGTSGIGELFF.

The rearrangement joins TRBV6-1 to TRBJ2-5; 8 nucleotides align to TRBD1. CDR3 length equals 14 residues. Germline CDR1 and CDR2: MNHNS and SASEGT. V shed 6 bases, J shed 5 bases, and the junction held 8 bases outside the gene matches. CDR3 in DNA: TGTGCCAGCAGGGTCCAGGGGGCTGGGGAGACCCAGTACTTC. It specifies CASRVQGAGETQYF.

J is TRBJ2-7 and V is TRBV14, with D tentatively TRBD1 (5 bases). Between the trimmed V and J ends, which lost 4 bases and 7 bases, there was a span of 14 bases. CDR3 length equals 13 residues. The germline V gene has CDR1 SGHDN and CDR2 FVKESK. Here the CDR3 DNA reads TGTGCCAGCAGCCTCTATCAGGGTGGGGAGCAGTACTTC. It specifies CASSLYQGGEQYF.

In this sample, this clone turned up once. This chain uses TRBV5-5 with TRBJ2-3; D may be TRBD2 (5 bases). The CDR3 has 14 residues. V lost 4 bases, J lost 1 base, and 10 bases lay in between. The V gene's germline CDR1 is SGHKS and CDR2 YYEKEE (reference sequence). The CDR3 sequence is CASSGRRGTDTQYF. The CDR3 DNA follows: TGTGCCAGCAGCGGGAGAAGGGGCACAGATACGCAGTATTTT.

This CDR3 reads CASSLRGTGVLTDTQYF. Here the CDR3 DNA reads TGTGCCAGCAGCTTACGAGGGACAGGGGTTCTCACAGATACGCAGTATTTT. This chain links TRBV7-9 with TRBJ2-3; 10 bases match TRBD1. Germline lookup yields CDR1 SEHNR and CDR2 FQNEAQ (reference sequence). V lost 2 bases to trimming and J lost 2 bases; unmatched junction nucleotides: 7. CDR3 length equals 17 residues.